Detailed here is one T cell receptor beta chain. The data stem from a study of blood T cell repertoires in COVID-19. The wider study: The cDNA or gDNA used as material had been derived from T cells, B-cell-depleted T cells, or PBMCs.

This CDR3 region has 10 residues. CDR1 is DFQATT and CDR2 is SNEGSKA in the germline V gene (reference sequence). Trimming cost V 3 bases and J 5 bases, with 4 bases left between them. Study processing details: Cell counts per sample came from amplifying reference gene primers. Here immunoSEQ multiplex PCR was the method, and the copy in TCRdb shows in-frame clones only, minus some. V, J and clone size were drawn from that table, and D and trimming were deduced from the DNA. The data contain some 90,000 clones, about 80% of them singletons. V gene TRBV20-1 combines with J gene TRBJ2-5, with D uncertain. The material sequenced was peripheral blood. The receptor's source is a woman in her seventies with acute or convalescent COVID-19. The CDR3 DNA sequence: TGCAGTGCTAGTCTCGAGACCCAGTACTTC. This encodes CSASLETQYF.